These 26 T cell receptor beta chains originate from one sample sequenced in a study of blood T cells in healthy people across ages. Next came a second PCR, run for 7 to 11 cycles, which used a sample-barcoded 5' primer along with a J-beta primer mix. MiXCR, applied by TCRdb to the 5' RACE reads, yields one record per CDR3 protein. The profile shows roughly 730,000 distinct CDR3 sequences, roughly 50% of them singletons. The material sequenced was blood. Receptor source: a middle-aged man in good health.

This clonotype was seen many times. The chain has TRBV7-2 and TRBJ1-1; no definite D call. The V end lost 3 bases, the J end lost 0 bases, and 8 bases lay between the germline ends. Germline CDR1 SGHTA, CDR2 FQGNSA. The CDR3 runs 14 residues. In DNA, the CDR3 is TGTGCCAGCAGCTTCGGCATGCTGAACACTGAAGCTTTCTTT. Translated, it gives CASSFGMLNTEAFF. Using reference TRBV7-2 and TRBJ1-1 for the parts outside the CDR3, the full variable domain is GAGVSQSPSNKVTEKGKDVELRCDPISGHTALYWYRQSLGQGLEFLIYFQGNSAPDKSGLPSDRFSAERTGGSVSTLTIQRTQQEDSAVYLCASSFGMLNTEAFFGQGTRLTVV.

The table lists this clonotype with a few counts. V is TRBV27 and J is TRBJ2-1; no firm D call. The CDR3 is 11 residues long. Germline V gene data show CDR1 as MNHEY and CDR2 as SMNVEV (reference sequence). With 5 bases removed from V and 7 bases from J, the gap between germline ends came to 6 bases. The CDR3 DNA follows: TGTGCCAGCAGTCGGCTAAATGAGCAGTTCTTC. This sequence encodes CASSRLNEQFF.

The chain joins TRBV28 to TRBJ2-1; 11 nucleotides match TRBD2. The CDR3 covers 20 residues. The V gene end was trimmed by 5 bases and the J gene end by 12 bases; junction bases not matched to a gene: 27. Germline CDR1 reads MDHEN; CDR2 reads SYDVKM. This CDR3 reads CASSPLGFGGLAATLRGQFF. CDR3 sequence (DNA): TGTGCCAGCAGTCCATTAGGGTTTGGGGGACTAGCGGCGACCCTACGGGGGCAGTTCTTC.

The rearrangement uses TRBV7-9 and TRBJ2-6; no firm D call. In germline, CDR1 is SEHNR, CDR2 FQNEAQ (reference sequence). V gave up 5 bases and J gave up 2 bases, with 7 bases separating them. The CDR3 spans 14 residues. The CDR3 coding sequence is TGTGCCAGCAGCCGCTCTACTGGGGCCAACGTCCTGACTTTC. Translated, it gives CASSRSTGANVLTF.

V usage is TRBV5-6 and J usage is TRBJ1-1; D may be TRBD1 (6 bases). Germline CDR1 and CDR2: SGHDT and YYEEEE. V lost 10 bases and J lost 4, with 26 bases in between. The CDR3 covers 16 residues. CDR3 amino acids: CASGGGQVEVGTEAFF. The CDR3 bases are TGTGCCTCGGGGGGCGGACAAGTAGAGGTTGGCACTGAAGCTTTCTTT.

This CDR3 is CASSVAASPLNEQFF. CDR3 in DNA: TGTGCCAGCAGCGTAGCCGCCTCGCCGCTCAATGAGCAGTTCTTC. V gene TRBV9 combines with J gene TRBJ2-1; unclear D gene. Trimming took off 0 bases at V and 6 bases at J, with 13 bases between the two ends. This CDR3 is 15 amino acids long. From germline, CDR1 is SGDLS and CDR2 YYNGEE. Filled out from reference TRBV9 and TRBJ2-1, the complete variable domain reads DSGVTQTPKHLITATGQRVTLRCSPRSGDLSVYWYQQSLDQGLQFLIQYYNGEERAKGNILERFSAQQFPDLHSELNLSSLELGDSALYFCASSVAASPLNEQFFGPGTRLTVL.

This clonotype was detected once. This chain connects TRBV3-1 to TRBJ2-1, with TRBD1 identical over 8 bases. The trim removed 3 bases at V and 2 bases at J, leaving 12 bases unmatched. The CDR3 extends over 18 amino acids. Per the germline V gene, CDR1 is LGHDT and CDR2 is YNNKEL (reference sequence). The CDR3 sequence is CASSQETGTGLTYNEQFF. CDR3 coding DNA: TGTGCCAGCAGCCAGGAAACCGGGACAGGCCTAACCTACAATGAGCAGTTCTTC.

The V gene is TRBV6-2 or TRBV6-3, the J gene TRBJ2-1, with 9 bases lining up with TRBD2. Germline CDR1 is MNHEY and CDR2 is SVGEGT. Germline trimming cut 7 bases from V and 4 bases from J; bases unmatched to any gene: 17. The CDR3 sequence is 18 residues long. This CDR3 reads CASTTRRLAGIGYNEQFF. The CDR3 region has the DNA TGTGCCAGCACTACACGAAGGCTAGCGGGAATTGGGTACAATGAGCAGTTCTTC.

This clonotype occurred once. This may be a read error, as it is one base from a much larger clone. The J gene is TRBJ2-7, the V gene TRBV4-1, with a weak D call TRBD1 (5 bases). This CDR3 has 14 residues. Germline V gene sequence: CDR1 MGHRA, CDR2 YSYEKL. The CDR3 nucleotides are TGCGCCAGCAGCCAAGATACAGGAACCTACAAGCAGTACTTC. It codes for CASSQDTGTYKQYF.

The rearrangement links TRBV4-3 to TRBJ1-4; D ambiguous. The germline V and J ends were trimmed by 1 base and 8 bases, with 11 bases remaining between them. The germline gives CDR1 LGHNA, CDR2 YSLEER. The CDR3 loop spans 14 amino acids. The CDR3 region is CASSQGAVGEKLFF. The CDR3 nucleotides read TGCGCCAGCAGCCAAGGGGCAGTTGGGGAAAAACTGTTTTTT.

This clonotype was counted only a few times. The genes are TRBV11-3 and TRBJ1-2; 7 bases line up with TRBD1. Germline V lookup: CDR1 SGHNT, CDR2 YENEEA. V shed 6 bases, J shed 4 bases, and the junction held 11 bases outside the gene matches. The CDR3 has 15 amino acids. The chain's CDR3 is CASSPNRGAFYGYTF. In DNA form, the CDR3 reads TGTGCCAGCAGTCCAAACAGGGGCGCGTTCTATGGCTACACCTTC.

This rearrangement joins TRBV28 to TRBJ2-7; TRBD2 matches 7 bases. J was trimmed by 4 bases and V by 6 bases; bases with no gene match: 12. CDR1 MDHEN and CDR2 SYDVKM come from the germline V gene. CDR3 size: 15 residues. This CDR3 is CASSLSGLRSYEQYF. In DNA form, the CDR3 reads TGTGCCAGCAGCCTATCGGGACTACGCTCGTACGAGCAGTACTTC. The whole variable domain, filled in from reference TRBV28 and TRBJ2-7, reads DVKVTQSSRYLVKRTGEKVFLECVQDMDHENMFWYRQDPGLGLRLIYFSYDVKMKEKGDIPEGYSVSREKKERFSLILESASTNQTSMYLCASSLSGLRSYEQYFGPGTRLTVT.

Only a few counts were recorded for this clonotype. The genes are TRBV11-2 and TRBJ2-4, with TRBD2 identical over 10 bases. The tail of the sequence fits TRBJ2-5 better, so the J call may be wrong. The CDR3 spans 21 residues. Germline CDR1 reads SGHAT; CDR2 reads FQNNGV. Here the CDR3 DNA reads TGTGCCAGCAGCTATAAAGCGGGAGGGCTATTTCGCGGCCGGCATCAAGAGACCCAGTACTTC. Residues: CASSYKAGGLFRGRHQETQYF.

A single count supports this clonotype. J is TRBJ1-1 and V is TRBV29-1; D is ambiguous. Trimming pared 1 base from V and 8 bases from J, leaving 14 bases between. Germline assignment: CDR1 SQVTM and CDR2 ANQGSEA. The CDR3 sequence is 13 residues long. CDR3 nucleotides: TGCAGCGTTGAAGTAGGAGGGAGAACGGAAGCTTTCTTT. Its protein product is CSVEVGGRTEAFF.

This clonotype was counted a few times. J is TRBJ2-7 and V is TRBV4-2; 7 nucleotides match TRBD2. CDR3 length: 16 amino acids. The germline V gene encodes CDR1 LGHNA and CDR2 YNFKEQ. J was trimmed by 2 bases and V by 0 bases; bases with no gene match: 7. The CDR3 DNA is TGTGCCAGCAGCCAAGAAGGACGGGGAGGGCCCTACGAGCAGTACTTC. Encoded protein: CASSQEGRGGPYEQYF.

This rearrangement joins TRBV14 to TRBJ2-3; a possible D gene is TRBD1 (6 bases). Trimming took off 1 base at V and 9 bases at J, with 14 bases between the two ends. This CDR3 contains 14 residues. Germline CDR1 reads SGHDN; CDR2 reads FVKESK. This CDR3 is CASSQGGLTGTQYF. CDR3 sequence (DNA): TGTGCCAGCAGCCAAGGAGGACTCACAGGGACGCAGTATTTT.

CDR3 protein: CASRYSGFTDTQYF. The CDR3 DNA reads as TGTGCCAGCAGATATAGCGGGTTCACAGATACGCAGTATTTT. The gene calls are TRBV28 and TRBJ2-3; 7 positions agree with TRBD2. With V trimmed by 6 bases and J by 2 bases, 5 bases remained unmatched. Germline V gene sequence: CDR1 MDHEN, CDR2 SYDVKM. The CDR3 has 14 amino acids.

This clonotype has more than one count but fewer than ten. The chain employs TRBV27 and TRBJ2-5; D call uncertain. The germline V gene encodes CDR1 MNHEY and CDR2 SMNVEV (reference sequence). The CDR3 runs to 12 residues. With 3 bases removed from V and 0 bases from J, the gap between germline ends came to 2 bases. CDR3 DNA: TGTGCCAGCAGTTTCTACCAAGAGACCCAGTACTTC. Protein product: CASSFYQETQYF.

The chain carries TRBV25-1 and TRBJ1-2; D ambiguous. Trimming pared 7 bases from V and 0 bases from J, leaving 9 bases between. This CDR3 comprises 13 residues. Germline V gives CDR1 MGHDK, CDR2 SYGVNS. The CDR3 here is CASTGSTNYGYTF. The CDR3 DNA reads TGTGCCAGCACGGGCAGCACTAACTATGGCTACACCTTC.

This chain joins TRBV6-5 and TRBJ2-3; D is possibly TRBD2 (6 bases). The CDR3 runs to 14 residues. Germline V lookup: CDR1 MNHEY, CDR2 SVGAGI. V was trimmed by 6 bases and J by 2 bases, leaving 12 bases between them. Here the CDR3 reads CASRSPGDTDTQYF. Written as DNA, the CDR3 is TGTGCCAGCAGGAGTCCGGGAGACACAGATACGCAGTATTTT.

This clonotype turned up a few times. The rearrangement uses TRBV20-1 and TRBJ2-5, with D hard to call. V lost 1 base, J lost 5 bases, and 11 bases lay in between. Germline-derived CDR1 and CDR2 are DFQATT and SNEGSKA (reference sequence). This CDR3 region has 13 residues. CDR3 loop: CSARGETVETQYF. In DNA form, the CDR3 reads TGCAGTGCTAGAGGAGAGACCGTCGAGACCCAGTACTTC.

This clonotype was observed a few times. The CDR3 DNA is TGCAGCGTTGATTTTTCAGATACGCAGTATTTT. Its protein product is CSVDFSDTQYF. J is TRBJ2-3 and V is TRBV29-1; D not resolved. Trimming pared 3 bases from V and 4 bases from J, leaving 5 bases between. The germline V gene has CDR1 SQVTM and CDR2 ANQGSEA. The CDR3 length is 11 residues.

This sequence joins TRBV6-5 and TRBJ2-5; TRBD2 matches at 10 bases. The tail of the sequence fits TRBJ2-7 better, so the J call may be wrong. The CDR3 consists of 18 residues. Germline CDR1 and CDR2: MNHEY and SVGAGI. Written as DNA, the CDR3 is TGTGCCAGCAGTTACCGACGAGGTGGGCTAGCGGGAGTAGCCGAGCAGTACTTC. Amino acid sequence: CASSYRRGGLAGVAEQYF.

This clonotype showed up just a few times. J is TRBJ1-2 and V is TRBV5-1; D is ambiguous. Trimming removed 0 bases from V and 2 bases from J, with 11 bases in between. From germline, CDR1 is SGHRS and CDR2 YFSETQ. The CDR3 runs to 15 residues. The CDR3 sequence is CASSLATGWNYGYTF. CDR3 DNA sequence: TGCGCCAGCAGCTTGGCCACGGGGTGGAACTATGGCTACACCTTC.

The chain carries TRBV6-6 and TRBJ2-3; the D is unclear. The V and J ends lost 3 bases and 4 bases respectively, with 8 bases between them. Germline V gives CDR1 MNHNY, CDR2 SVGAGI (reference sequence). The CDR3 is 13 residues long. This CDR3 reads CASSYANADTQYF. The CDR3 nucleotides read TGTGCCAGCAGTTATGCCAACGCAGATACGCAGTATTTT.

This chain joins TRBV7-9 and TRBJ1-2; D is unresolved. Germline CDR1 reads SEHNR; CDR2 reads FQNEAQ (reference sequence). V lost 1 base and J 6 bases, leaving 6 bases between the germline ends. This CDR3 has 12 residues. The CDR3 reads CASSLEVDGYTF. The CDR3 DNA reads TGTGCCAGCAGCTTAGAGGTGGATGGCTACACCTTC.